This note documents a single T cell receptor (beta chain) sequence. The antigen remains undetermined. This sample stems from a study of T cell responses to AZD1222 COVID-19 vaccine. Study-wide findings and caveats: Only a handful of AZD1222 recipients, several in all, had baseline seropositivity. Sampled repertoires all dated from after the peak T cell response. Donors, mostly white British, included more females; clonal diversity was possibly underestimated.

Second doses at about 4 or about 12 weeks were pooled. This CDR3 contains 17 residues. Germline CDR1 is MNHEY and CDR2 is SVGEGT. The V gene end was trimmed by 5 bases and the J gene end by 2 bases; junction bases not matched to a gene: 6. The method was immunoSEQ multiplex PCR; TCRdb's version includes in-frame clones alone and lacks a portion of them. This repertoire shows 150,000 to 200,000 clones, 70% to 90% found once; its top ten account for more than 9%. This rearrangement joins TRBV6-2 or TRBV6-3 to TRBJ2-1; 13 bases align to TRBD2. The source material was peripheral blood, sampled 28 days after the second AZD1222 dose. The source of this sequence is an adult who received the AZD1222 COVID-19 vaccine. CDR3 amino acids: CASSQLAGGDPYNEQFF. DNA for the CDR3: TGTGCCAGCAGTCAACTAGCGGGGGGGGATCCCTACAATGAGCAGTTCTTC.